A selection of T cell receptor beta chains follows, all from one sample in a study of shared clonotypes between healthy human individuals. The assay was immunoSEQ multiplex PCR, and TCRdb's table has in-frame clones only and misses some. Of under 1,900,000 clones detected, approximately 98.5% appear once; the ten largest clones hold 0.36%. The sequenced sample was naive CD4+ T cells sorted from blood. The receptor set was obtained from a man aged 25 to 40 in good health. Both conserved end residues are part of each CDR3. A D gene is named only where the DNA matches it firmly. The size of a clone is reported for some rows only, either as once, few or many, or as a class for expanded clones.

.	TRBV16	TRBJ2-1	.	CASSQWGSRALNEQFF	TGTGCCAGCAGCCAATGGGGGTCCCGGGCACTCAATGAGCAGTTCTTC
.	TRBV2	TRBJ2-5	once	CASSPATTAGTQYF	TGTGCCAGCAGTCCGGCGACGACGGCGGGGACCCAGTACTTC
.	TRBV27	TRBJ2-1	.	CASSRVTGSYNEQFF	TGTGCCAGCAGCCGGGTAACAGGCTCCTACAATGAGCAGTTCTTC
.	TRBV5-1	TRBJ2-3	once	CASSLDSPPTDTQYF	TGCGCCAGCAGCTTGGATAGCCCCCCCACAGATACGCAGTATTTT
.	TRBV9	TRBJ2-5	.	CASSVGGKETQYF	TGTGCCAGCAGCGTTGGCGGAAAAGAGACCCAGTACTTC
TRBD1	TRBV7-9	TRBJ2-7	.	CASSTGGFYEQYF	TGTGCCAGTAGCACAGGGGGCTTTTACGAGCAGTACTTC
.	TRBV7-6	TRBJ2-5	.	CASAGLGQETQYF	TGTGCCAGCGCCGGGTTGGGGCAAGAGACCCAGTACTTC
TRBD1	TRBV5-1	TRBJ2-3	.	CASSLAQGAKPSTDTQYF	TGCGCCAGCAGCTTGGCCCAGGGGGCTAAACCTAGCACAGATACGCAGTATTTT
TRBD2	TRBV30	TRBJ2-3	.	CAWTLAGPQDTQYF	TGTGCCTGGACTCTAGCGGGGCCCCAGGATACGCAGTATTTT
TRBD2	TRBV25-1	TRBJ2-1	.	CASSEYAIAGDLYNEQFF	TGTGCCAGCAGTGAATATGCAATAGCGGGAGACCTTTACAATGAGCAGTTCTTC
.	TRBV4-3	TRBJ2-5	.	CASSQDRFQETQYF	TGCGCCAGCAGCCAAGATAGGTTCCAAGAGACCCAGTACTTC
.	TRBV6-1	TRBJ1-5	.	CASSESKSVRTVNQPQHF	TGTGCCAGCAGTGAATCGAAGAGTGTTAGGACAGTCAATCAGCCCCAGCATTTT
TRBD1	TRBV15	TRBJ2-7	.	CATSRGTGTSSYEQYF	TGTGCCACCAGCAGAGGGACAGGGACGAGCTCCTACGAGCAGTACTTC
.	TRBV5-6	TRBJ1-1	.	CASSSPRHTEAFF	TGTGCCAGCAGCTCTCCAAGGCACACTGAAGCTTTCTTT
TRBD2	TRBV5-4	TRBJ2-7	once	CASSLAGRGGYEQYF	TGTGCCAGCAGCTTGGCAGGTCGCGGGGGGTACGAGCAGTACTTC
.	TRBV28	TRBJ1-5	once	CASRPPDRHNQPQHF	TGTGCCAGCAGACCACCCGACAGGCATAATCAGCCCCAGCATTTT
.	TRBV30	TRBJ2-3	.	CAWSVKDTQYF	TGTGCCTGGAGTGTAAAAGATACGCAGTATTTT
TRBD1	TRBV5-1	TRBJ2-5	.	CASSFGARGRHGETQYF	TGCGCCAGCAGCTTCGGGGCGAGGGGGCGGCATGGGGAGACCCAGTACTTC
.	TRBV28	TRBJ1-4	.	CASRQFTTNEKLFF	TGTGCCAGCAGACAATTTACAACTAATGAAAAACTGTTTTTT
.	TRBV5-1	TRBJ2-1	.	CASRTQGGSYNEQFF	TGCGCCAGCAGAACCCAGGGTGGCTCCTACAATGAGCAGTTCTTC
TRBD2	TRBV2	TRBJ2-1	.	CASKRLAGGGGEQFF	TGTGCCAGCAAACGGCTAGCGGGAGGAGGAGGTGAGCAGTTCTTC
.	TRBV5-1	TRBJ2-3	.	CASSLGGAGDTQYF	TGCGCCAGCAGCTTGGGAGGAGCGGGAGATACGCAGTATTTT
.	TRBV18	TRBJ1-2	.	CASSPPLIDSGYTF	TGTGCCAGCTCACCACCGCTTATAGACAGTGGCTACACCTTC
TRBD1	TRBV28	TRBJ2-5	.	CASSLGDRVKETQYF	TGTGCCAGCAGTTTAGGGGACAGGGTTAAAGAGACCCAGTACTTC
.	TRBV6-1	TRBJ1-5	.	CASKLRDSNQPQHF	TGTGCCAGCAAACTTAGAGATAGCAATCAGCCCCAGCATTTT
.	TRBV25-1	TRBJ1-5	.	CASERFYSIGNQPQHF	TGTGCCAGCGAGCGGTTTTACAGCATCGGCAATCAGCCCCAGCATTTT
TRBD2	TRBV4-1	TRBJ2-4	.	CASSQELAGLAKNIQYF	TGCGCCAGCAGCCAAGAGCTAGCGGGACTTGCCAAAAACATTCAGTACTTC
TRBD2	TRBV5-8	TRBJ2-1	.	CASSYGTRGTNEQFF	TGTGCCAGCAGCTATGGGACTAGAGGGACCAATGAGCAGTTCTTC
.	TRBV2	TRBJ2-3	.	CARGGLAGFTDTQYF	TGTGCCAGGGGGGGACTCGCGGGTTTCACAGATACGCAGTATTTT
.	TRBV2	TRBJ1-1	.	CASSERSPEAFF	TGTGCCAGCAGTGAAAGGTCTCCTGAAGCTTTCTTT
.	TRBV5-1	TRBJ2-3	.	CASSAGTFWGTDTQYF	TGCGCCAGCAGCGCCGGAACTTTCTGGGGCACAGATACGCAGTATTTT
.	TRBV5-1	TRBJ2-7	.	CASREFRGVEQYF	TGCGCCAGCAGAGAATTCAGGGGTGTCGAGCAGTACTTC
TRBD1	TRBV27	TRBJ2-7	.	CASSRTGTGFPYEQYF	TGTGCCAGCAGTAGAACCGGGACAGGGTTCCCCTACGAGCAGTACTTC
.	TRBV13	TRBJ2-3	.	CASSLFARGRRHTDTQYF	TGTGCCAGCAGCTTATTCGCGCGTGGGCGGAGACACACAGATACGCAGTATTTT
TRBD1	TRBV27	TRBJ1-2	.	CASSIRTGETYGYTF	TGTGCCAGCAGTATTCGGACAGGGGAAACTTATGGCTACACCTTC
.	TRBV7-9	TRBJ2-7	.	CASSTTGISHYEQYF	TGTGCCAGCAGCACCACCGGGATATCTCACTACGAGCAGTACTTC
.	TRBV5-6	TRBJ2-7	.	CASSPARGSVFYEQYF	TGTGCCAGCAGTCCGGCTCGGGGATCGGTATTCTACGAGCAGTACTTC
.	TRBV30	TRBJ1-1	.	CAWSEGDTEAFF	TGTGCCTGGAGTGAAGGGGACACTGAAGCTTTCTTT
.	TRBV5-1	TRBJ2-3	.	CASSLAGLASTDTQYF	TGCGCCAGCAGCTTGGCCGGATTAGCAAGCACAGATACGCAGTATTTT
TRBD2	TRBV10-3	TRBJ2-1	.	CAINEQNSGSSYNEQFF	TGTGCCATCAATGAACAAAATAGCGGGAGTTCCTACAATGAGCAGTTCTTC
.	TRBV25-1	TRBJ1-2	.	CASSGYRGAGYGYTF	TGTGCCAGCAGTGGGTATCGGGGGGCAGGGTATGGCTACACCTTC
TRBD2	TRBV7-7	TRBJ2-5	.	CASSPGLAGGLRDETQYF	TGTGCCAGCAGCCCGGGACTAGCGGGAGGGCTAAGAGATGAGACCCAGTACTTC
.	TRBV4-1	TRBJ2-7	.	CASSQDWTLYVNEQYF	TGCGCCAGCAGCCAAGATTGGACTCTTTACGTCAACGAGCAGTACTTC
.	TRBV28	TRBJ1-5	.	CASSLVYRESNQPQHF	TGTGCCAGCAGTTTAGTGTACAGGGAAAGCAATCAGCCCCAGCATTTT
TRBD2	TRBV6-1	TRBJ2-3	.	CASSNSGRAADTQYF	TGTGCCAGCAGCAATAGCGGGAGGGCCGCAGATACGCAGTATTTT
.	TRBV5-1	TRBJ2-1	.	CASSLSGGPTYNEQFF	TGCGCCAGCAGCTTGTCTGGAGGGCCCACCTACAATGAGCAGTTCTTC
TRBD2	TRBV11-2	TRBJ2-5	.	CASSREGFETQYF	TGTGCCAGCAGCCGGGAGGGGTTTGAGACCCAGTACTTC
TRBD1	TRBV5-1	TRBJ1-1	.	CASSVGTVNTEAFF	TGCGCCAGCAGCGTCGGGACAGTGAACACTGAAGCTTTCTTT